Sequencing of this T cell receptor beta chain was carried out in a study of cytomegalovirus exposure and HLA in healthy donors. Findings of the study overall: It has been reported that TCR beta sequences accurately predicted the HLA-A and HLA-B alleles of most subjects.

Points on this clone: Its antigen is undetermined.

CDR1 is GTSNPN and CDR2 is SVGIG in the germline V gene (reference sequence). V lost 1 base to trimming and J lost 9 bases, with 10 bases between them. The CDR3 contains 12 residues. The PCR ran on 60 Vbeta and 13 Jbeta primers. The table came from immunoSEQ multiplex PCR; TCRdb's copy has only in-frame clones and leaves some out. The repertoire holds over 85,000 clones, 63% seen once, with under 5.5% in the top ten. The V and J genes are TRBV30 and TRBJ2-1; D perhaps matches TRBD2 (5 bases). The origin of this receptor is a human donor in good health. Material: PBMCs. The CDR3: CAWSGGSGEQFF. The CDR3 DNA is TGTGCCTGGAGTGGGGGAAGCGGTGAGCAGTTCTTC.